Listed below are T cell receptor beta chains from one sample, sequenced in a study of blood T cells in healthy people across ages. TCRdb passed the 5' RACE reads through MiXCR, listing each CDR3 protein once. Here the sample spans hundreds of thousands of distinct CDR3 sequences, about 45% being singletons. Sequenced input: blood. The receptors were gathered from a man older than 75 in good health. The CDR3 runs from the conserved cysteine through the conserved F or W. A D gene is named only where the DNA matches it firmly. Clone size appears in some rows only: once, few, many, or a class for an expanded clone.

j_call d_call clone_size v_call cdr3_nt cdr3_aa
TRBJ2-1 TRBD2 - TRBV6-2/TRBV6-3 TGTGCCAGCACCTCGACCGGGAGGGTAGTCAATGAGCAGTTCTTC CASTSTGRVVNEQFF
TRBJ2-2 - - TRBV6-5 TGTGCCAGCAGACGTAGGACTGTAAACACCGGGGAGCTGTTTTTT CASRRRTVNTGELFF
TRBJ2-1 TRBD2 few TRBV7-3 TGTGCCAGCAGCTCTAGCGGGAGAGGTGTCGATGAGCAGTTCTTC CASSSSGRGVDEQFF
TRBJ2-7 - - TRBV29-1 TGCAGCGTCCGGCGGAGCTCCTACAATGAGCAGTACTTC CSVRRSSYNEQYF
TRBJ2-7 TRBD1 - TRBV20-1 TGCAGTGCTCCGGGACAGGGGGCAATCGAGCAGTACTTC CSAPGQGAIEQYF
TRBJ2-3 TRBD1 - TRBV11-3 TGTGCCAGCAGCGCCCGGGACAGCCAGGGAGATACGCAGTATTTT CASSARDSQGDTQYF
TRBJ2-7 TRBD1 - TRBV18 TGTGCCAGCTCACCGCGAGACAGGGAGACCTACGAGCAGTACTTC CASSPRDRETYEQYF
TRBJ2-2 - - TRBV20-1 TGCAGTGCTAGAGGAGAGGTTGGAGCGAGAAACACCGGGGAGCTGTTTTTT CSARGEVGARNTGELFF
TRBJ2-3 - many TRBV6-2/TRBV6-3 TGTGCCAGCTCGTCCCGGGACAAAGACCCTAGCACAGATACGCAGTATTTT CASSSRDKDPSTDTQYF
TRBJ2-7 TRBD1 - TRBV4-2 TGTGCCGGGACAGCCTACCCCTACGAGCAGTACTTC CAGTAYPYEQYF
TRBJ2-5 TRBD1 - TRBV11-1 TGTGCCAGCAGCGCCGGGACAGACAATGAGCAGTACTTC CASSAGTDNEQYF
TRBJ2-1 TRBD2 many TRBV20-1 TGCAGTGCTAGTCTCGTAGCGGGAGTAAATGAGCAGTTCTTC CSASLVAGVNEQFF
TRBJ2-7 - - TRBV20-1 TGCAGTGCTAGATATAGCGGAACCCCTGGGAATGAGCAGTACTTC CSARYSGTPGNEQYF
TRBJ2-7 - - TRBV4-2 TGTGCCAGCAGCCAAGATATTGGGGGGATGAGAAGCTCCTACAATGAGCAGTACTTC CASSQDIGGMRSSYNEQYF
TRBJ1-2 - - TRBV9 TGTGCCAGCAGCGTAGGGCAGAACCTTAACTATGGCTACACCTTC CASSVGQNLNYGYTF
TRBJ2-1 TRBD2 - TRBV27 TGTGCCAGCACACCCGGACTAGCGGCGGGGTACAATGGGCAGTTCTTC CASTPGLAAGYNGQFF
TRBJ2-7 - - TRBV15 TGTGCCACCAGCAGAACCCGAGCAGGATACGAGCAGTACTTC CATSRTRAGYEQYF
TRBJ2-1 TRBD2 few TRBV7-2 TGTGCCAGCAGCTTAGTTTACGGGAGGGATAGTGAGCAGTTCTTC CASSLVYGRDSEQFF
TRBJ2-1 TRBD2 - TRBV6-2/TRBV6-3 TGTGCCAGCAGTTACCTCCGGACTAGTCGAGGCCAAGAGACCCAGTTCTTC CASSYLRTSRGQETQFF
TRBJ2-1 - - TRBV5-1 TGCGCCAGCAGCTTGTCGGGGGCGAAGAGTAATGAGCAGTTCTTC CASSLSGAKSNEQFF
TRBJ1-2 - - TRBV9 TGTGCCAGCAGCGTCCAACAGGGATCCTTCTATGGCTACACCTTC CASSVQQGSFYGYTF
TRBJ2-7 TRBD2 - TRBV29-1 TGCAGCGTCGCTCACGGGACTAGAAGTTACGAGCAGTACTTC CSVAHGTRSYEQYF
TRBJ2-2 - few TRBV7-2 TGTGCCAGCAGCTTAGGCCGCGCGCCTACAACCGGGGAGCTGTTTTTT CASSLGRAPTTGELFF
TRBJ2-5 - - TRBV7-2 TGTGCCAGCAGCTTAGCGTCCAGATGGGAGACCCAGTACTTC CASSLASRWETQYF
TRBJ2-1 - many TRBV5-1 TGCGCCAGCAGCACGGGACCAGGGGAGAATGAGCAGTTCTTC CASSTGPGENEQFF
TRBJ2-3 TRBD2 - TRBV6-2/TRBV6-3 TGTGCCAGCAGTCGACTAGCGGGAGAAGCAGATACGCAGTATTTT CASSRLAGEADTQYF
TRBJ2-7 TRBD1 - TRBV20-1 TGCAGTGCTAGATCAACAGGGGGCCACGAGCAGTACTTC CSARSTGGHEQYF
TRBJ2-1 - - TRBV5-1 TGCGCCAGCAGCCCCGGATCCGGGGTTAGGGAGCAGTTCTTC CASSPGSGVREQFF
TRBJ2-6 - - TRBV20-1 TGCAGTGCTAGAGAAACTAGGGCCAACGTCCTGACTTTC CSARETRANVLTF
TRBJ2-1 TRBD2 many TRBV7-3 TGTGCCAGCAGCCCCCGACTAGCGGGAAACAATGAGCAGTTCTTC CASSPRLAGNNEQFF
TRBJ2-1 - many TRBV12-3/TRBV12-4 TGTGCCAGCAGGGCCGGGACGGGACATCACAATGAGCAGTTCTTC CASRAGTGHHNEQFF
TRBJ2-1 - - TRBV30 TGTGCCTGGAGTCCCCGTTTCAATGAGCAGTTCTTC CAWSPRFNEQFF
TRBJ2-3 - - TRBV3-1 TGTGCCAGCAGCCAAGGGCGGGGAGACACAGATACGCAGTATTTT CASSQGRGDTDTQYF
TRBJ2-7 TRBD1 once TRBV14 TGTGCCAGCAGTCCCGATCAGGGGGCCTACGAGCAGTACTTC CASSPDQGAYEQYF
TRBJ2-7 - few TRBV10-3 TGTGCCATCAAAAGAGAGACGGAGAACTCCTACGAGCAGTACTTC CAIKRETENSYEQYF
TRBJ2-7 - - TRBV12-3/TRBV12-4 TGTGCCAGCGGCTCCGGGACACCGCTGGACTACGAGCAGTACTTC CASGSGTPLDYEQYF
TRBJ2-1 - few TRBV4-3 TGCGCCAGCAGCCAAGAACTCTCCCACAATGAGCAGTTCTTC CASSQELSHNEQFF
TRBJ1-2 - many TRBV2 TGTGCCAGCAGTCCGCAGGGTACGAATGGCTACACCTTC CASSPQGTNGYTF
TRBJ2-3 TRBD2 few TRBV28 TGTGCCAGCAGGGGGACTAGGGTCGCTAGCACAGATACGCAGTATTTT CASRGTRVASTDTQYF
TRBJ2-3 - once TRBV6-5 TGTGCCATCAGTTACGGGGGACAGTGGGCCCCCACAGATACGCAGTATTTT CAISYGGQWAPTDTQYF
TRBJ2-4 TRBD1 - TRBV13 TGTGCCAGCAGCGACAGGGACACCCTAGCCAAAAACATTCAGTACTTC CASSDRDTLAKNIQYF